The T cell receptor beta chain under discussion was sequenced for a study of graft-versus-host responses after intestinal transplantation. Findings and caveats of the study: Peak circulating GvH clone levels were associated with early post-transplant HvG declines. The presence of high graft-versus-host to host-versus-graft clonal ratios in allografts characterized patients with graft-donor T cell macrochimerism. GvH clonotypes were identified within recipient marrow, with a subset emerging first in ileum or blood.

About this clone: Its target is not known.

Generated by immunoSEQ multiplex PCR, the TCRdb table keeps only in-frame clones and is missing some. The sample shows some 97,000 clones, more than 75% of them seen only once. Source: unstimulated CD4+ T cells sorted from spleen or lymph node cells, taken before transplant. The receptor was isolated from a human donor who was the organ donor for an intestinal transplant.

The CDR3 coding sequence is TGTGCCAGCAGTTATATCCTCGAAGGCGGCTACACCTTC. Translating gives CASSYILEGGYTF. V gene TRBV6-6 combines with J gene TRBJ1-2; D not certain. The ends were cut back, 3 bases at V and 8 bases at J, with 13 bases in the middle. Germline loops: CDR1 MNHNY, CDR2 SVGAGI (reference sequence). The CDR3 consists of 13 residues.